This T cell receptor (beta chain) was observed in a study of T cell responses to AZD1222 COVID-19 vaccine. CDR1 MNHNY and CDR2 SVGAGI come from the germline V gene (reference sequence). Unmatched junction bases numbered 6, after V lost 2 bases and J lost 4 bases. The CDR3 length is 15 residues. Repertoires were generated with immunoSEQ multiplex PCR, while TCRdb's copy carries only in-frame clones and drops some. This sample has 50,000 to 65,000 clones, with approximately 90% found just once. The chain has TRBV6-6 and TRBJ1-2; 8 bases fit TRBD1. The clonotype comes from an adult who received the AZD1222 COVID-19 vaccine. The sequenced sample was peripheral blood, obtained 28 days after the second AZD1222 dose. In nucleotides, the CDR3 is TGTGCCAGCAGTTACCAAGGACAGGGCGTCTATGGCTACACCTTC. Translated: CASSYQGQGVYGYTF.